This T cell receptor (beta chain) was captured by sequencing in a study of shared clonotypes between healthy human individuals (dated by TCRdb to 2018 to 2021). Background for the entire study: The cohort included a few men and a couple of women between 18 and 49 years of age. For each donor, CD4 naive and CD4 memory were each run on three plates, CD8 naive on two plates, and CD8 memory on one plate. To estimate repertoire size and how much clonotypes are shared between individuals, the study performed deep sequencing of blood TCR repertoires from about five healthy adults. To increase sequencing depth and limit assay-specific biases, TCR repertoire library preparation and sequencing were carried out by different laboratories using diverse techniques. Each donor's leukapheresis produced roughly between about 0.8 and 10 billion PBMCs. Findings and caveats that apply to the study as a whole: Sampling was restricted to blood, and TCR repertoires in tissue are likely to differ from TCR repertoires in blood. Compared with non-shared clonotypes, the clonotypes found in all four sorted-subset donors had higher generation probabilities. Pairwise subsampling indicated that sequencing depth was expected to affect the degree of clonotype sharing among donors. Across a handful of donors, approximately 5% of naive CD4, 3% to 4% of naive CD8, about 2% of memory CD4, and approximately 0.4% of memory CD8 clonotypes were shared. The small number of donors limited the genetic and exposure-history diversity represented. Even with the large sequencing depth, rarefaction of the sorted-subset datasets indicated that sequencing was incomplete. Estimated clonotype richness was generally larger for naive than for memory subsets.

The donors were healthy, HIV-negative adults with no recently reported acute infections or vaccinations. Every donor was a Caucasian adult residing in Nashville, Tennessee, USA. CD4+ T cells were enriched by magnetic negative selection; naive cells were then positively selected on CD45RA, and the negative fraction formed the memory subset. Blood was collected by leukapheresis, and PBMCs were isolated by Ficoll-Histopaque density gradient centrifugation and then cryopreserved in liquid nitrogen vapor phase. Purity and quantity of every magnetically sorted T cell population were checked by analytical flow cytometry. From each sorted fraction, genomic DNA was isolated and quantified by UV absorbance on a Nanodrop 2000c. The germline V gene yields SGHRS for CDR1 and YFSETQ for CDR2. V was cut back by 1 base and J by 2 bases, leaving a gap of 9 bases between them. The CDR3 sequence holds 15 residues, the cysteine and phenylalanine included. CDR3 DNA is the only sequence kept; it has 45 bases, read in frame from the first base.

Details on this clone: This clone's antigen is unknown. The sample holds no much larger clone one base away, and base qualities are not on file.

TCR CDR3 regions were amplified from genomic DNA by multiplex PCR using the deep immunoSEQ assay. Extracted genomic DNA from each cell subset was spread evenly across all wells of several immunoSEQ 96-well plates, with each plate serving as a replicate. For sorted subsets, each replicate PCR was loaded with roughly 200 ng genomic DNA, equivalent to 25,000 to 35,000 T cell genomes. Purified libraries were measured with a Qubit 3.0 fluorometer, size-checked on a Bioanalyzer 2100, and measured again with the KAPA Library Quantification kit. A separate single-read 150-cycle Illumina NextSeq 550 flow cell was used to sequence each immunoSEQ 96-well plate. As for the authors' bioinformatics: Because the immunoSEQ output included only junctional sequences and no quality scores, the filtering could not be the same as the filtering used for full-length reads. Sequences were annotated with PyIR, a Python wrapper for IgBLAST v1.9, using IMGT germline references to assign V/J genes and CDR3. Any read was removed if the V/J assignment was weak (E-value above 1e-6), the CDR3 was missing, or the read contained stop codons, out-of-frame junctions, or ambiguous translated residues. V3J clonotypes were defined by identical inferred V gene, J gene, and CDR3 amino acid sequence. Percentage overlap between repertoires was computed as shared unique clonotypes divided by the size of the smaller repertoire. RTK rarefaction, the Chao1 estimator, and Recon v2.1 estimates of unobserved clonotypes were used to assess repertoire richness. Generation probabilities for all TCRbeta clonotypes obtained by the gDNA method from a handful of donors were computed using OLGA. Held by TCRdb, this immuneACCESS table contains in-frame sequences only and omits some clones. Under half of the omission traces to an unresolved V gene where checked; the cause of the rest is unknown. The V and J calls and clone size were taken over from that table, and D and trimming were inferred from the DNA. The table for this sample lists under 300,000 clones; about 65% of them were counted only once. The leading ten clones occupy roughly 10% of the sample.

The specimen was memory CD4+ T cells sorted from blood. This sample's cell subset or site label indicates: CD45RA-negative fraction. The rearranged chain carries TRBV5-1 and TRBJ2-2; 6 matching bases give a weak D call of TRBD1. The clonotype was recovered from a man aged 25 to 45 in good health. The CDR3 reads CASSLLQGNTGELFF. The DNA sequence follows: TGCGCCAGCAGCTTGCTACAGGGCAACACCGGGGAGCTGTTTTTT.